The clone carrying this T cell receptor (beta chain) was detected many times. Its cognate antigen is unknown. The sample is drawn from a study of T cells in Graves' hyperthyroidism and ophthalmopathy. Study-wide points: The blood repertoire included most of the expanded thyroid clonotypes above 0.001. Model output signaled ophthalmopathy a median approximately 6.2 months ahead of onset.

The TCR beta CDR3 regions underwent amplification using RNA transcripts as the source. HTBI primers drove first-round RT-PCR of the TCR CDR3. A single record per CDR3 protein comes from TCRdb applying MiXCR to the multiplex PCR reads. Of 250,000 to 300,000 distinct CDR3 sequences listed, about 15% are singletons. Uncontrolled infection, other autoimmune disease, pregnancy or lactation led to exclusion. What was sequenced was blood. This clonotype originated in a woman in her thirties or forties with Graves' hyperthyroidism that later progressed to Graves' ophthalmopathy.

CDR3 sequence: CASSLSSTDGFSYEQYF. In DNA form, the CDR3 reads TGTGCCAGCAGTTTATCCTCGACTGACGGATTTTCCTACGAGCAGTACTTC. The V and J genes are TRBV28 and TRBJ2-7; D call uncertain. The CDR3 length is 17 residues. The V gene lost 1 base and the J gene lost 1 base, with 17 bases spanning the gap. The germline V gene has CDR1 MDHEN and CDR2 SYDVKM. Full variable domain (outside the CDR3, taken from reference TRBV28 and TRBJ2-7): DVKVTQSSRYLVKRTGEKVFLECVQDMDHENMFWYRQDPGLGLRLIYFSYDVKMKEKGDIPEGYSVSREKKERFSLILESASTNQTSMYLCASSLSSTDGFSYEQYFGPGTRLTVT.